These 14 T cell receptor beta chains were all obtained from the same sample, sequenced in a study of shared T cell receptors in the human thymus. Sequencing was performed with immunoSEQ multiplex PCR; in TCRdb, only in-frame clones are kept and a portion is missing. Of about 610,000 clones listed, 85% to 90% are singletons. The sample also formed part of further work on human thymus T cells.

The sequenced material came from thymocytes. The receptors derive from a boy under three years old with a congenital heart defect.

This clone appeared once. V gene TRBV5-6 combines with J gene TRBJ1-1; 8 bases fit TRBD1. The germline CDR1 and CDR2 sequences are SGHDT and YYEEEE. The CDR3 sequence is 14 residues long. V lost 6 bases to trimming and J lost 5 bases; unmatched junction nucleotides: 9. The CDR3 coding sequence is TGTGCCAGCACCCCGGACAGGGAGGGAACTGAAGCTTTCTTT. Amino acid sequence: CASTPDREGTEAFF.

The chain is built from TRBV5-6 and TRBJ2-1; D call uncertain. V shed 3 bases and J shed 3 bases, with 16 bases lying between them. Germline V gene lookup returns CDR1 SGHDT and CDR2 YYEEEE. CDR3 length equals 16 residues. The CDR3 nucleotides are TGTGCCAGCAGCTGGCCCCTAGGCATCTACTACAATGAGCAGTTCTTC. It yields the protein CASSWPLGIYYNEQFF.

V gene TRBV7-2 combines with J gene TRBJ2-7; 15 bases agree with TRBD2. Germline V lookup: CDR1 SGHTA, CDR2 FQGNSA. This CDR3 spans 16 amino acids. V lost 4 bases and J lost 3; bases outside the gene matches: 4. The CDR3 coding sequence is TGTGCCAGCAGCTCGTGGACTAGCGGGAGGGTCTACGAGCAGTACTTC. Protein sequence: CASSSWTSGRVYEQYF.

V is TRBV19 and J is TRBJ2-1, with 11 bases lining up with TRBD2. This CDR3 is 17 amino acids long. Losses at the gene ends were 3 bases for V and 0 bases for J; bases not matched to a gene: 4. Germline V gene data show CDR1 as LNHDA and CDR2 as SQIVND (reference sequence). The CDR3 DNA sequence: TGTGCCAGTAGTATGGGACTAGCGGAGATCTCCTACAATGAGCAGTTCTTC. This encodes CASSMGLAEISYNEQFF.

V is TRBV25-1 and J is TRBJ2-7; D possibly corresponds to TRBD1 (6 bases). Germline values: CDR1 MGHDK, CDR2 SYGVNS. V lost 4 bases and J 2 bases, leaving 12 bases between the germline ends. The CDR3 is 14 residues long. The CDR3 DNA reads as TGTGCCAGCAGTGCCCAGGGGTTCGCCTACGAGCAGTACTTC. Encoded protein: CASSAQGFAYEQYF.

The rearrangement uses TRBV9 and TRBJ2-1; D might be TRBD1 (6 bases). The CDR3 runs to 14 residues. The V end was cut by 3 bases, the J end by 4 bases, with 11 bases between. Germline-derived CDR1 and CDR2 are SGDLS and YYNGEE. DNA of the CDR3: TGTGCCAGCAGCGGGACGGACAGATACAATGAGCAGTTCTTC. It encodes CASSGTDRYNEQFF.

This rearrangement joins TRBV15 to TRBJ2-7; 13 bases align to TRBD2. Germline lookup yields CDR1 LNHNV and CDR2 YYDKDF (reference sequence). With 1 base clipped from V and 7 bases from J, the junction kept 10 bases outside the gene matches. The CDR3 length is 17 residues. The CDR3 is CATSRGPGLAGLTEQYF. The CDR3 DNA reads TGTGCCACCAGCAGAGGACCGGGACTAGCGGGACTGACAGAGCAGTACTTC.

This chain uses TRBV11-2 with TRBJ2-2; possible D gene TRBD2, 6 bases. The CDR3 loop spans 16 amino acids. Trimming removed 5 bases from V and 6 bases from J, with 19 bases in between. From germline, CDR1 is SGHAT and CDR2 FQNNGV. CDR3 DNA sequence: TGTGCCAGCAGCCTACCGGCGGGGTTGAGAGCCGGGGAGCTGTTTTTT. Protein product: CASSLPAGLRAGELFF.

The V gene is TRBV6-4, the J gene TRBJ2-7, with D possibly being TRBD2 (6 bases). Germline V gene data show CDR1 as MRHNA and CDR2 as SNTAGT. This CDR3 comprises 15 residues. Trimming left V 6 bases short and J 3 bases short, with 18 bases between. The CDR3 loop reads CASSANRDWLYEQYF. The DNA for the CDR3 is TGTGCCAGCAGCGCCAACCGGGACTGGCTCTACGAGCAGTACTTC.

J is TRBJ1-2 and V is TRBV19, with D possibly TRBD1 on 6 matching bases. Looked up from germline, CDR1 is LNHDA and CDR2 is SQIVND (reference sequence). The CDR3 covers 19 residues. Trimming shortened V by 4 bases and J by 0 bases, and 24 bases separated the two germline ends. The CDR3 reads CASSRWGPLQYEANYGYTF. The CDR3 nucleotides read TGTGCCAGTAGTAGATGGGGGCCGCTACAATACGAGGCTAACTATGGCTACACCTTC.

In this sample, this clone turned up once. The chain's CDR3 is CASTHDRGQETQYF. The DNA for the CDR3 is TGTGCCAGCACCCATGACAGGGGCCAAGAGACCCAGTACTTC. The chain is built from TRBV28 and TRBJ2-5, with 8 bases fitting TRBD1. This CDR3 spans 14 amino acids. Germline trimming cut 7 bases from V and 1 base from J; bases unmatched to any gene: 5. CDR1 MDHEN and CDR2 SYDVKM come from the germline V gene.

The rearrangement joins TRBV5-1 to TRBJ2-5; D may be TRBD2 (7 bases). The CDR3 is made up of 15 amino acids. In germline, CDR1 is SGHRS, CDR2 YFSETQ. Trimming removed 4 bases at V and 3 bases at J, with 16 bases between. The CDR3 DNA reads as TGCGCCAGCAGCCGGGCGCAGGGGAGGGAAGAGACCCAGTACTTC. It yields the protein CASSRAQGREETQYF.

The rearrangement links TRBV28 to TRBJ2-7; 11 bases match TRBD1. Looked up from germline, CDR1 is MDHEN and CDR2 is SYDVKM. Trimming took 7 bases from V and 4 from J; bases not matched to a gene: 12. The CDR3 consists of 16 residues. CDR3 residues: CASIGRRDRGWYEQYF. CDR3 sequence (DNA): TGTGCCAGCATAGGACGCCGGGACAGGGGGTGGTACGAGCAGTACTTC.

The genes are TRBV6-4 and TRBJ2-3, with 9 positions matching TRBD1. In germline, CDR1 is MRHNA, CDR2 SNTAGT. V lost 6 bases to trimming and J lost 5 bases; unmatched junction nucleotides: 9. This CDR3 has 15 amino acids. The CDR3 nucleotides are TGTGCCAGCAGCCTCCGGGACAGGGTAGGAGATACGCAGTATTTT. This gives the protein CASSLRDRVGDTQYF.